The clone carrying this T cell receptor (beta chain) was seen a handful of times. The target antigen is unknown. This entry is derived from a study of T cell responses to AZD1222 COVID-19 vaccine. Whole-study findings and limits: Baseline testing showed seropositivity in only six AZD1222 recipients.

Assay: immunoSEQ multiplex PCR; the TCRdb copy retains only in-frame clones and omits some. Of approximately 92,000 clones listed, about 89% were seen once; the top ten hold 7.5%. The CDR3 loop spans 14 amino acids. Germline CDR1 is SGHDN and CDR2 is FVKESK. Trimming took 4 bases from V and 4 from J, leaving 13 bases between them. The specimen was peripheral blood, collected on day 0 of AZD1222 vaccination. This sequence was found in an adult in good health. V is TRBV14 and J is TRBJ1-1; D call uncertain. CDR3 nucleotide sequence: TGTGCCAGCAGCCTAGCACCGGGGAGCACTGAAGCTTTCTTT. Amino acids: CASSLAPGSTEAFF.